This passage covers 7 T cell receptor beta chains from one sample sequenced in a study of molecular identifiers for immune sequencing clone quantification. One entry per CDR3 protein, called by TCRdb with MiXCR from the PCR reads. The data contain about 320,000 distinct CDR3 sequences, roughly 23% of them singletons. Sample: naive CD8+ T cells from blood, with Jurkat cell RNA spiked in. Indicated subset: FACS-sorted CD8+CD4-CCR7+CD45RA+ naive T cells. The receptor set was obtained from a human donor in good health. Some libraries in this study had Jurkat cell RNA spiked in.

This clonotype showed up many times. This chain joins TRBV24-1 and TRBJ2-1; D assignment may be TRBD1 or TRBD2 (5 bases each). V lost 4 bases, J lost 3 bases, and 12 bases lay in between. This CDR3 is 15 amino acids long. CDR1 is KGHDR and CDR2 is SFDVKD in the germline V gene. DNA of the CDR3: TGTGCCACCAGTGAAGGTTCAGGGAGCTACAATGAGCAGTTCTTC. Translation gives CATSEGSGSYNEQFF.

This rearrangement joins TRBV20-1 to TRBJ1-1; perhaps TRBD1 as D (5 bases). This CDR3 contains 13 residues. The germline V gene encodes CDR1 DFQATT and CDR2 SNEGSKA (reference sequence). With 4 bases removed from V and 4 bases from J, the gap between germline ends came to 13 bases. The CDR3 sequence is CSATLGGTTEAFF. CDR3 DNA sequence: TGCAGTGCTACTCTTGGGGGTACCACTGAAGCTTTCTTT.

This clonotype came up a few times. The chain uses TRBV27 and TRBJ1-5; 7 bases map to TRBD1. The CDR3 is made up of 17 amino acids. Germline CDR1 MNHEY, CDR2 SMNVEV (reference sequence). Losses at the gene ends were 5 bases for V and 0 bases for J; bases not matched to a gene: 10. The DNA of the CDR3 is TGTGCCAGCAGTGAACAGGGGTTGGTTTTTAGCAATCAGCCCCAGCATTTT. It translates to CASSEQGLVFSNQPQHF.

As regards this clonotype: This may be a read error, as it is one base from a much larger clone. J is TRBJ2-7 and V is TRBV4-3, with D uncertain. The CDR3 is 15 amino acids. Germline V CDR1 and CDR2: LGHNA, YSLEER. V lost 1 base, J lost 4 bases, and 14 bases lay in between. This CDR3 reads CASSQARGRVYEQYF. The CDR3 nucleotides read TGCGCCAGCAGCCAAGCCAGAGGCCGGGTTTACGAGCAGTACTTC.

This clonotype was counted between two and nine times. The J gene is TRBJ1-5, the V gene TRBV28; D possibly corresponds to TRBD1 (6 bases). CDR3 length: 15 amino acids. Germline values: CDR1 MDHEN, CDR2 SYDVKM. The V and J ends lost 2 bases and 5 bases respectively, with 13 bases between them. CDR3 in DNA: TGTGCCAGCAGTTTAGCTGGGGGCGAGGATCAGCCCCAGCATTTT. It codes for CASSLAGGEDQPQHF.

A few counts support this clonotype. The V call is TRBV20-1, the J call TRBJ2-3; no definite D call. Trimming removed 4 bases from V and 1 base from J, with 6 bases in between. CDR3 length equals 12 residues. Germline lookup yields CDR1 DFQATT and CDR2 SNEGSKA (reference sequence). The CDR3 sequence: CSAIGGTDTQYF. CDR3 nucleotide sequence: TGCAGTGCTATTGGGGGCACAGATACGCAGTATTTT.

This clonotype was seen only once. No conserved phenylalanine or tryptophan is present at the end of the CDR3, so a read error is the likely explanation. The chain employs TRBV27 and TRBJ1-4; 7 bases are a match to TRBD1. With 2 bases clipped from V and 7 bases from J, the junction kept 4 bases outside the gene matches. The germline V gene has CDR1 MNHEY and CDR2 SMNVEV (reference sequence). The CDR3 is 14 residues long. DNA for the CDR3: TGTGCCAGCAGTTTAACAGGGGTGGGTGAAAAACTGTTTTTA. It specifies CASSLTGVGEKLFL.